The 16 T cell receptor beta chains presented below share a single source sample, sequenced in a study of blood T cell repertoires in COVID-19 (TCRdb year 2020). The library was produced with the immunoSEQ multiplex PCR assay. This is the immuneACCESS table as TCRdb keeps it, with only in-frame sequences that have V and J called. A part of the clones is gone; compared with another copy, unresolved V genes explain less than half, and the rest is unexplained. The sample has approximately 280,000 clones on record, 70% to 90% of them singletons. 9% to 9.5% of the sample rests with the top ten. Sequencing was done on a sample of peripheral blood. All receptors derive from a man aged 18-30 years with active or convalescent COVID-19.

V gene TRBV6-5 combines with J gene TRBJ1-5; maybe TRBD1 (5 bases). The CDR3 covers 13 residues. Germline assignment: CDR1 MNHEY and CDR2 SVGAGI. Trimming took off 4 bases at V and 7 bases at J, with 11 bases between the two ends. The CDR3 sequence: CASSLLTEQPQHF. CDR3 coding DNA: TGTGCCAGCAGTTTATTGACAGAACAGCCCCAGCATTTT.

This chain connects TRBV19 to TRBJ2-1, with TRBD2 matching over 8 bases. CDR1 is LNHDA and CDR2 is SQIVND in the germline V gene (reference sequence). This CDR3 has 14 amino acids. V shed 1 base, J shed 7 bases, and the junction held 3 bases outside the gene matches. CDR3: CASSIAGGLNEQFF. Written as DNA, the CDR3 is TGTGCCAGTAGTATAGCGGGGGGGTTGAATGAGCAGTTCTTC.

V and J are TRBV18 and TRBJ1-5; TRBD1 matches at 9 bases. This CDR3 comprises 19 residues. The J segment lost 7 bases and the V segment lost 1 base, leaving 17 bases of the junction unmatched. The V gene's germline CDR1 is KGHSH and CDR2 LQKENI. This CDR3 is CASSPRSSMGQGWWQPQHF. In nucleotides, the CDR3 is TGTGCCAGCTCACCACGGAGTTCAATGGGACAGGGTTGGTGGCAGCCCCAGCATTTT.

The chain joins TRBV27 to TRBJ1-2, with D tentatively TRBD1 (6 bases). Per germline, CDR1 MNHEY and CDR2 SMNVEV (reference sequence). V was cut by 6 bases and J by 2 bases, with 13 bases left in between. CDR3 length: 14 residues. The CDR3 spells CASRGPGANYGYTF. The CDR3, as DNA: TGTGCCAGCAGAGGGCCAGGGGCCAACTATGGCTACACCTTC.

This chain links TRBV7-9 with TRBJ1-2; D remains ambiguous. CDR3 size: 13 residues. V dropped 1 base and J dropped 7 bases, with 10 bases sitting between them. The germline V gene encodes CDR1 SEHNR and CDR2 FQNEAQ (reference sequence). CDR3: CASSLGAGSGYTF. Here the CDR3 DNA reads TGTGCCAGCAGCTTAGGGGCGGGGTCTGGCTACACCTTC.

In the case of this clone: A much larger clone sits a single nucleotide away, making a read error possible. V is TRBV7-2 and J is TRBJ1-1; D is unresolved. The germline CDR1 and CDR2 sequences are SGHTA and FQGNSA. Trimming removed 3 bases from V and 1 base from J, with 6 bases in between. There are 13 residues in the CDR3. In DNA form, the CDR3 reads TGTGCCAGCAGCTTCAACGGGAACACTGAAGCTTTCTTT. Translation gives CASSFNGNTEAFF.

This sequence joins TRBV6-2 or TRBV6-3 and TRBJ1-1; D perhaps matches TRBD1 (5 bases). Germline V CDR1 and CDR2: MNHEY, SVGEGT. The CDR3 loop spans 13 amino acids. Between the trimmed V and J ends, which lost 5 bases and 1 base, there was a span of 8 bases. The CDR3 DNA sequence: TGTGCCAGCAGTAAGGGGTGGAACACTGAAGCTTTCTTT. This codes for CASSKGWNTEAFF.

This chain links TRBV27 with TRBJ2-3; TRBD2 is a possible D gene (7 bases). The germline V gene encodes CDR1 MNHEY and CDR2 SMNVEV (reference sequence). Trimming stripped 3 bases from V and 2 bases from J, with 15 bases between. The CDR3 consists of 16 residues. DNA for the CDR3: TGTGCCAGCAGTTTGGGGCGGGGGCTATCCACAGATACGCAGTATTTT. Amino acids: CASSLGRGLSTDTQYF.

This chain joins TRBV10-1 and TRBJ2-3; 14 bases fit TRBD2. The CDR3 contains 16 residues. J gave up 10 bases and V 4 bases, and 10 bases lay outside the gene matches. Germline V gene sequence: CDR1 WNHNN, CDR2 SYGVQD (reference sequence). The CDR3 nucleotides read TGCGCCAGCAGTGCTAAGGGACTAGCGGGGGTTAGTGCGCAGTATTTT. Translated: CASSAKGLAGVSAQYF.

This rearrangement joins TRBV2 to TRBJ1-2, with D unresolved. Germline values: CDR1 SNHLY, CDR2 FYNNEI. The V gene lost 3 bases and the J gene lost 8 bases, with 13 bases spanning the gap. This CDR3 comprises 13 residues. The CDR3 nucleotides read TGTGCCAGCAGTGAGGCCAGGCGGGGAGGCTACACCTTC. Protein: CASSEARRGGYTF.

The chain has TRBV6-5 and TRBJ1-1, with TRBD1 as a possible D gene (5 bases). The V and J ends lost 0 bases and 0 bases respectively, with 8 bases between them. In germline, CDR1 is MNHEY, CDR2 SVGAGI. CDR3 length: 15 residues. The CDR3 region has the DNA TGTGCCAGCAGTTACTCGAGACAGCTGAACACTGAAGCTTTCTTT. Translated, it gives CASSYSRQLNTEAFF.

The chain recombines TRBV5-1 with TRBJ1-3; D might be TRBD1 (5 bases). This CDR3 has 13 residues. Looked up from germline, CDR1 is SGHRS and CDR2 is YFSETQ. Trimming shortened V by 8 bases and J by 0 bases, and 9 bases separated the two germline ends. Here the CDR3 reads CASSRGSGNTIYF. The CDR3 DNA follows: TGCGCCAGTAGTAGGGGCTCTGGAAACACCATATATTTT.

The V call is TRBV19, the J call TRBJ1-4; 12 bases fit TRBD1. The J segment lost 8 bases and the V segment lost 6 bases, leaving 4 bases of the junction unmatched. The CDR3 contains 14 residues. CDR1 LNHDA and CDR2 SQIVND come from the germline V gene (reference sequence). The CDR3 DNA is TGTGCCAGTAGCGGGACAGGGGGCGGCGAAAAACTGTTTTTT. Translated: CASSGTGGGEKLFF.

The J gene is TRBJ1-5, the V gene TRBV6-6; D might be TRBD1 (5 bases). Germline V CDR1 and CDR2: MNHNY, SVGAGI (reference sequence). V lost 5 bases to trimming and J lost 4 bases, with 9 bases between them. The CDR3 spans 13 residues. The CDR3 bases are TGTGCCAGCAGTGTGCAGGGTAATCAGCCCCAGCATTTT. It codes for CASSVQGNQPQHF.

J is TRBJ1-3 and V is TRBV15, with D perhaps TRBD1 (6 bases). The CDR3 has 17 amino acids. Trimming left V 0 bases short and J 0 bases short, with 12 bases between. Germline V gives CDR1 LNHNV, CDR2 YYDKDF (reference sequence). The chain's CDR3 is CATSRERQVNSGNTIYF. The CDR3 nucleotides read TGTGCCACCAGCAGAGAAAGACAGGTGAACTCTGGAAACACCATATATTTT.

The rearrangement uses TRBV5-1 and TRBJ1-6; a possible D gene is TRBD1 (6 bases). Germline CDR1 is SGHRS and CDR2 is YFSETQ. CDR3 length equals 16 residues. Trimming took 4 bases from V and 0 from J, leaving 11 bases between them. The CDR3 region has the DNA TGCGCCAGCAGCGGGTCAGGGGTCTCCTATAATTCACCCCTCCACTTT. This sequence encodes CASSGSGVSYNSPLHF. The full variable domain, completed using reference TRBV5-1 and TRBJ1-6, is KAGVTQTPRYLIKTRGQQVTLSCSPISGHRSVSWYQQTPGQGLQFLFEYFSETQRNKGNFPGRFSGRQFSNSRSEMNVSTLELGDSALYLCASSGSGVSYNSPLHFGNGTRLTVT.